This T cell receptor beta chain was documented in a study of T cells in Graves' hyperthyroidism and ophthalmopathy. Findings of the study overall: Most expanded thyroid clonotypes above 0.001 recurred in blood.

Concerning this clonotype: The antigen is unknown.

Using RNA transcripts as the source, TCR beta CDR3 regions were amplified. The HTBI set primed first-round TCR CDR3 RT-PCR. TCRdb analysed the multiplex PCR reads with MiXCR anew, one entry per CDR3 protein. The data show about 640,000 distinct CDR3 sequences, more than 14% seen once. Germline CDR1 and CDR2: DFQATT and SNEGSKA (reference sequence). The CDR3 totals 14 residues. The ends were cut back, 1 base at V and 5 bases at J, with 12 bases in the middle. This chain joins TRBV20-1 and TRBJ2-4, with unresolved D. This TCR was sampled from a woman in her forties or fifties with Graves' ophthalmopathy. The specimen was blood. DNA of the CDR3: TGCAGTGCTAGAGGACCCCTAGTTGAAAACATTCAGTACTTC. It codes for CSARGPLVENIQYF.